This TCR beta chain was profiled in a study of blood T cells in healthy people across ages (dated by TCRdb to between 2014 and 2016). Turning to the overall study: In model experiments, roughly one uniquely barcoded TCR beta cDNA molecule per two T cells was captured by template switching. To avoid experimental bias, donors of different ages were distributed randomly across sequencing lanes. Using deep sequencing normalized with unique cDNA molecular identifiers, the study measured how TCR beta repertoire diversity changes with age. The donors were split into four age groups: young (average roughly 15 years), middle-aged (39), aged (roughly 65) and long-lived (approximately 89). Two additional independent replicas of 1 million unique cDNA reads from the same blood draw were analyzed for two donors (one aged 18 to 29 and one aged 80 or older). Findings and caveats that apply to the study as a whole: Observed TCR beta diversity per million T cells fell roughly linearly with age, and a significant reduction was already apparent by age roughly 40. Compared with the aged group, more naive CD4+ T cells, fewer expanded clones and increased TCR diversity were shown by the long-lived group, suggesting age selection. Estimates of total diversity from one million sequenced T cells were regarded as lower bounds and underestimates. The percentage of naive T cells measured by flow cytometry correlated strongly with observed TCR beta diversity. Donor CMV infection status was unknown, potentially confounding age-related changes in expanded clonotypes. Bulk unsorted PBMC profiling prevented conclusive comparison of naive and antigen-experienced compartments.

CDR3 length: 15 amino acids, cysteine to phenylalanine. Solely the CDR3 DNA is kept, with 45 bases framed from the first base. In the germline V gene, CDR1 corresponds to SGHRS and CDR2 to YFSETQ. Trimming at the junction amounts to 7 bases on V and 0 bases on J, and the germline ends lie 14 bases apart. The donors were 40 or so Caucasian individuals from Russia, aged roughly 6 to 90 years, who were systemically healthy. Each donor gave about 9.7 milliliters of peripheral blood, drawn into EDTA-treated Vacutainer tubes. Ficoll-Paque density-gradient centrifugation was used to isolate PBMCs, with at least 6.5 million obtained per sample. Trizol reagent was used to extract total RNA from PBMCs, with at least 6 micrograms per sample. For every donor, an aliquot of PBMCs went through flow cytometry to measure the percentages of naive CD45RAhigh/CD27high T cells. Library construction relied on 5' RACE. Sequencing relied on an Illumina HiSeq 2500. A second PCR of roughly 7 to 11 cycles was performed with a sample-barcoded 5' primer and a J-beta primer mix. A template-switch 5' adaptor carrying 12 random nucleotides introduced a unique molecular identifier onto each TCR beta cDNA molecule. Each sample yielded at least 3 million CDR3-containing paired-end reads. The Mint cDNA synthesis kit, primed by a TRBC-specific oligonucleotide, was used to synthesize first-strand cDNA from all RNA. Following uracil-DNA glycosylase treatment, a first 18-cycle PCR with universal primers M1SS and BC2_uni_R was performed on all cDNA. Under the source paper's analysis protocol: For normalization, 1 million high-quality reads were randomly selected from each sample, with every read carrying a distinct molecular identifier. Instead of being binned into consensus sequences, reads that shared molecular identifiers were thrown out. MiTCR, with a Q25 quality threshold and the strictest error-elimination algorithm, was used for CDR3 identification, clonotype clustering and error correction. A nonparametric unseen species model using Euler transformation provided a lower-bound estimate of total TCR beta diversity. The public sequencing data were trimmed at Q25 with fastp and processed into clonotypes with MiXCR by TCRdb, which kept only in-frame beta chains. Rows merge per CDR3 protein into single entries with the most common DNA and genes. TCRdb's processing, not the authors', yielded these V and J calls. Within this sample are about 730,000 distinct CDR3 sequences, with roughly two fifths of them counted one time only. 20% to 25% of the sample rests with the top ten.

This clonotype was counted many times. No cognate antigen has been identified for it. No base quality values were provided; no much bigger clone lies one nucleotide off. This TCR was sampled from a woman aged 55-75 years in good health. Recombination joined TRBV5-1 with TRBJ2-1, with the D gene call left open. The sample consisted of blood. CDR3 loop: CASSPTTSSYNEQFF. The DNA is as follows: TGCGCCAGCTCTCCCACTACCTCCTCCTACAATGAGCAGTTCTTC.